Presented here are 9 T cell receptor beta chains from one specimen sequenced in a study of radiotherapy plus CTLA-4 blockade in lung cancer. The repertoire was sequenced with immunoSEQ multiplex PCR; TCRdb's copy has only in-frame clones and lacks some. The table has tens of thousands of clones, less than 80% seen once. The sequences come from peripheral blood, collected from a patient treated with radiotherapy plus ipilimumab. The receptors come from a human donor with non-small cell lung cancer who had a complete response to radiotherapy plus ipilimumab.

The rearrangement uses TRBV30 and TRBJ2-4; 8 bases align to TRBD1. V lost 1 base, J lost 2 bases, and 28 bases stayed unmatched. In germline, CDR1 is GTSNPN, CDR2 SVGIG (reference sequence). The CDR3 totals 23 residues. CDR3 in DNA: TGTGCCTGGAGTGCGTCGGTCTTTGCGGACAGGGAAGGGTTGAGGATATCCAAAAACATTCAGTACTTC. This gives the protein CAWSASVFADREGLRISKNIQYF.

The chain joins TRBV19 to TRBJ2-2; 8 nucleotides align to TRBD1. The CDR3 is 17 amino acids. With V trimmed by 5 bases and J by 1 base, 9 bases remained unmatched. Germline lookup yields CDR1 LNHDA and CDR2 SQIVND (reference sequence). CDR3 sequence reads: CASSPDRGVGNTGELFF. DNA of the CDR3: TGTGCCAGTAGTCCCGACAGGGGCGTCGGGAACACCGGGGAGCTGTTTTTT.

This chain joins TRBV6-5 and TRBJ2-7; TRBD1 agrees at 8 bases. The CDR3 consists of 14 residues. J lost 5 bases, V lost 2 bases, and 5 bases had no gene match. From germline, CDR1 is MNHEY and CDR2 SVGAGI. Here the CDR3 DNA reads TGTGCCAGCAGTTACACAGGACAGGGCGACGAGCAGTACTTC. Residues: CASSYTGQGDEQYF.

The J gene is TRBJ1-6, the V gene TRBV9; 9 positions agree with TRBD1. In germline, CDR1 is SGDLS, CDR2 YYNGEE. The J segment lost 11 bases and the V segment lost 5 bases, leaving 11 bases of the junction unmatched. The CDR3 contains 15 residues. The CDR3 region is CASSPNPGTGTPLHF. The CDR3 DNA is TGTGCCAGCAGTCCCAACCCCGGGACAGGGACACCCCTCCACTTT. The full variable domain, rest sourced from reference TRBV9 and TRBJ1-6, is DSGVTQTPKHLITATGQRVTLRCSPRSGDLSVYWYQQSLDQGLQFLIQYYNGEERAKGNILERFSAQQFPDLHSELNLSSLELGDSALYFCASSPNPGTGTPLHFGNGTRLTVT.

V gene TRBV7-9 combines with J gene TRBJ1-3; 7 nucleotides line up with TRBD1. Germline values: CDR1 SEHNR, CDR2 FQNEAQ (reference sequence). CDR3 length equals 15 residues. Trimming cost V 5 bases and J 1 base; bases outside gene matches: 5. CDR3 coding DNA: TGTGCCAGCAGCCTCAGGGGGTTATCTGGAAACACCATATATTTT. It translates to CASSLRGLSGNTIYF.

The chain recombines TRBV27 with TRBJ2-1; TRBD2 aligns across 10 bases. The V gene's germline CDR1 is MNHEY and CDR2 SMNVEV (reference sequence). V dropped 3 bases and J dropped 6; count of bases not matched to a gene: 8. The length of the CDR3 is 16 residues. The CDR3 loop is CASSFPSGSLRNEQFF. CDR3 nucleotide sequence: TGTGCCAGCAGTTTCCCTAGCGGGAGTTTACGCAATGAGCAGTTCTTC.

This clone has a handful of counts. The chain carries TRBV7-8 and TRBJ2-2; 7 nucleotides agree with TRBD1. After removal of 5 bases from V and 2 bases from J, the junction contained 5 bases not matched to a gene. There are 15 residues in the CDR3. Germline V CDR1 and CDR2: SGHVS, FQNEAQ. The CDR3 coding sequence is TGTGCCAGCAGCCAGGACAGGCCAAACACCGGGGAGCTGTTTTTT. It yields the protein CASSQDRPNTGELFF.

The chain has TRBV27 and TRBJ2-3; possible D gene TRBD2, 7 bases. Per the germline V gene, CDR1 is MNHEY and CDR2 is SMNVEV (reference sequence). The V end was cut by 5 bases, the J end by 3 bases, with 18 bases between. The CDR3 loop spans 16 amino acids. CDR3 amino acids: CASSRDAGRGTDTQYF. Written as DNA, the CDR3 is TGTGCCAGCAGTCGAGATGCGGGGAGGGGGACAGATACGCAGTATTTT.

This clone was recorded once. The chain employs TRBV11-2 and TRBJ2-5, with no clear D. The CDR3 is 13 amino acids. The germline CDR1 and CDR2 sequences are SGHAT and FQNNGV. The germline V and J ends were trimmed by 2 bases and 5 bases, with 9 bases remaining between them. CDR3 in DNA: TGTGCCAGCAGCTTACCCCCCCGGGAGACCCAGTACTTC. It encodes CASSLPPRETQYF.